This entry describes one T cell receptor beta chain. These data are taken from a study of PD-L1 blockade in urothelial cancer. Trimming cost V 7 bases and J 0 bases, with 9 bases left between them. Germline CDR1 MNHEY, CDR2 SMNVEV (reference sequence). This CDR3 spans 14 amino acids. The table came from immunoSEQ multiplex PCR; TCRdb's copy has only in-frame clones and leaves some out. The table lists approximately 51,000 clones, around 86% of them singletons. The clonotype was recovered from a man in his fifties or sixties with urothelial cancer. The sample here was PBMCs, taken around atezolizumab (anti-PD-L1) treatment. This rearrangement joins TRBV27 to TRBJ2-2; no reliable D call. CDR3 region: CASTRQANTGELFF. The DNA for the CDR3 is TGTGCCAGCACCCGGCAGGCGAACACCGGGGAGCTGTTTTTT.